This entry features one TCR beta chain sequence. This entry is derived from a study of T cells after yellow fever vaccination. Each CDR3 protein gets one entry after TCRdb re-called the 5' RACE reads with MiXCR. The sample records about 130,000 distinct CDR3 sequences, roughly 10% being singletons. The V gene's germline CDR1 is SEHNR and CDR2 FQNEAQ (reference sequence). Trimming removed 5 bases at V and 4 bases at J, with 17 bases between. This CDR3 region has 15 residues. This specimen was CD8+ T cells sorted from PBMCs, taken on the day of the yellow fever booster vaccination. The rearrangement links TRBV7-9 to TRBJ1-2; D gene uncertain. The source of this sequence is a man younger than 30 who received the YFV17D yellow fever vaccine. The CDR3 DNA sequence: TGTGCCAGCAGCGCGCCAGCAGGATTTGCCTATGGCTACACCTTC. It specifies CASSAPAGFAYGYTF.